This T cell receptor beta chain was identified in a study of identical twins. This clonotype was recorded many times. Its antigen is unknown. A universal primer binding site was introduced by template switching. The final cDNA contained unique molecular identifiers. TCRdb itself ran the 5' RACE reads through MiXCR, one entry per CDR3 protein. In the table there are over 200,000 distinct CDR3 sequences, roughly a tenth of which are singletons. Findings of the study overall: Weaker excess twin sharing was observed in beta out-of-frame sequences. Model-predicted out-of-frame TCR alpha sharing fell below observed values in monozygotic twins.

Everyone who gave samples was a healthy Caucasian. V was pared by 3 bases and J by 0 bases, with 12 bases between. The CDR3 sequence is 14 residues long. The germline gives CDR1 DFQATT, CDR2 SNEGSKA (reference sequence). The source of this sequence is a man aged 50 to 60 in good health. The gene calls are TRBV20-1 and TRBJ2-7; D ambiguous. The sample was memory T cells sorted from blood. CDR3 residues: CSASPQLSSYEQYF. The CDR3 nucleotides read TGCAGTGCTAGCCCCCAGCTGAGCTCCTACGAGCAGTACTTC.